Listed here are 21 T cell receptor beta chains from one sample, sequenced in a study of T cells expressing NK-cell markers. Following a re-call of the 5' RACE reads, TCRdb has one entry per CDR3 protein and lacks DNA. Recorded for this sample: 550,000 or so distinct CDR3 sequences. The source material was blood T cells: a sorted CD56 or NKG2C T cell subset, CD4+ or CD8+ T cells, or bulk PBMC T cells (not recorded which). The origin of the receptors is a young man in good health.

CDR3 sequence: CTSSDLGPRMNTEAFF. The rearrangement links TRBV6-1 to TRBJ1-1. Germline loops: CDR1 MNHNS, CDR2 SASEGT. The CDR3 is 16 residues long.

The chain is built from TRBV6-6 and TRBJ2-7. Per the germline V gene, CDR1 is MNHNY and CDR2 is SVGAGI (reference sequence). There are 13 residues in the CDR3. CDR3 in amino acids: CASSYTVRDEQYF.

V gene TRBV18 combines with J gene TRBJ2-1; TCRdb names TRBD2, which stays unverified in the absence of DNA. Germline CDR1 reads KGHSH; CDR2 reads LQKENI. The CDR3 totals 17 residues. CDR3 residues: CASSPVLASLSYNEQFF.

The rearrangement links TRBV20-1 to TRBJ1-5; TCRdb reports TRBD1, a call that lacks DNA to check it against. Germline values: CDR1 DFQATT, CDR2 SNEGSKA (reference sequence). The CDR3 runs to 15 residues. CDR3 sequence reads: CSATRPGQGLEPQHF.

The chain has TRBV9 and TRBJ2-3. Germline-derived CDR1 and CDR2 are SGDLS and YYNGEE. This CDR3 has 14 amino acids. The chain's CDR3 is CASSVATSTDTQYF.

The chain uses TRBV20-1 and TRBJ1-1; the D gene TCRdb calls, TRBD1, cannot be checked with no DNA. CDR1 and CDR2 (germline): DFQATT, SNEGSKA (reference sequence). The CDR3 has 16 amino acids. The CDR3 here is CSARDWTGGLGTEAFF.

The chain combines TRBV5-1 with TRBJ2-1; the TRBD2 assignment by TCRdb is unverifiable without DNA. The CDR3 consists of 15 residues. Germline V gene data show CDR1 as SGHRS and CDR2 as YFSETQ. This chain's CDR3 is CASSLEGLGSGEQFF. Full variable domain (remainder filled in from reference TRBV5-1 and TRBJ2-1): KAGVTQTPRYLIKTRGQQVTLSCSPISGHRSVSWYQQTPGQGLQFLFEYFSETQRNKGNFPGRFSGRQFSNSRSEMNVSTLELGDSALYLCASSLEGLGSGEQFFGPGTRLTVL.

This chain uses TRBV29-1 with TRBJ1-2; TCRdb's assignment of TRBD1 cannot be checked, as there is no DNA. Germline values: CDR1 SQVTM, CDR2 ANQGSEA. The CDR3 runs 14 residues. CDR3 sequence reads: CSVESRTGVGGYTF.

V gene TRBV25-1 combines with J gene TRBJ2-1; TCRdb's D call, TRBD1, is unchecked because there is no DNA. Germline assignment: CDR1 MGHDK and CDR2 SYGVNS. This CDR3 contains 16 residues. CDR3 in amino acids: CASSDLGTAHYNEQFF.

This chain joins TRBV12-3 or TRBV12-4 and TRBJ2-1; the D gene TCRdb calls, TRBD2, cannot be checked with no DNA. CDR3 size: 13 residues. The CDR3 sequence: CASSSETIGEQFF.

This sequence joins TRBV7-2 and TRBJ2-3; the TRBD2 assignment by TCRdb is unverifiable without DNA. The CDR3 sequence is 17 residues long. Germline assignment: CDR1 SGHTA and CDR2 FQGNSA. CDR3 sequence: CASSFLGGGDAGDTQYF.

V and J are TRBV7-2 and TRBJ1-4. From germline, CDR1 is SGHTA and CDR2 FQGNSA. This CDR3 is built from 15 residues. The CDR3 sequence: CASSPKAATNEKLFF.

The rearrangement joins TRBV28 to TRBJ2-4; TCRdb names TRBD1, which stays unverified in the absence of DNA. This CDR3 comprises 18 residues. Germline loops: CDR1 MDHEN, CDR2 SYDVKM. The CDR3 region is CASSKSWGHVLAKNIQYF.

The genes are TRBV20-1 and TRBJ1-2. Germline CDR1 and CDR2: DFQATT and SNEGSKA (reference sequence). CDR3 size: 11 residues. CDR3: CSGLLGLGYTF.

The chain recombines TRBV19 with TRBJ2-2; TCRdb proposes TRBD1, but this gene call is untestable without DNA. Germline V gene data show CDR1 as LNHDA and CDR2 as SQIVND (reference sequence). The CDR3 runs 16 residues. CDR3 protein: CASSLSTGQATGELFF.

CDR3: CASSRKLTGDEQFF. J is TRBJ2-1 and V is TRBV4-1; TCRdb lists TRBD1, though no DNA is available to test this call. Germline V CDR1 and CDR2: MGHRA, YSYEKL. The length of the CDR3 is 14 residues.

This chain links TRBV28 with TRBJ2-1; there is no DNA to check the TCRdb D call of TRBD2. Germline V CDR1 and CDR2: MDHEN, SYDVKM. This CDR3 spans 16 amino acids. This chain's CDR3 is CASSLAGIGKDDEQFF.

This sequence joins TRBV29-1 and TRBJ2-4; TCRdb's D call, TRBD1, is unchecked because there is no DNA. The germline CDR1 and CDR2 sequences are SQVTM and ANQGSEA. The CDR3 extends over 13 amino acids. CDR3 residues: CSVDFPGSNIQYF.

J is TRBJ2-5 and V is TRBV9. The V gene's germline CDR1 is SGDLS and CDR2 YYNGEE. This CDR3 is 11 amino acids long. The CDR3 here is CASSGRETQYF.

The rearrangement joins TRBV4-1 to TRBJ2-7; the D call of TRBD2 rests on TCRdb alone, since no DNA is present to check it. Germline CDR1 is MGHRA and CDR2 is YSYEKL. CDR3 length: 15 amino acids. The CDR3 reads CASSQETSGTYEQYF.

The chain carries TRBV10-1 and TRBJ2-1; TCRdb returns TRBD2, unconfirmable since there is no DNA. Germline-derived CDR1 and CDR2 are WNHNN and SYGVQD (reference sequence). This CDR3 is built from 15 residues. CDR3 sequence reads: CASSPERPTYNEQFF.